These T cell receptor beta chains were read from a single sample in a study of cytomegalovirus exposure and HLA in healthy donors. This table comes from immunoSEQ multiplex PCR, and its TCRdb copy is limited to in-frame clones, with some not included. The sample lists 150,000 to 200,000 clones; more than 60% were seen once. The material sequenced was PBMCs. The source of these receptors is a man aged 18 to 29 in good health and CMV-seropositive. Both conserved end residues are part of each CDR3. Fields, in order: J gene, V gene, CDR3 length, clone size, CDR3 protein. Only part of the rows carry a size: once, few, many, or a class if the clone is expanded.

>TRBJ2-7|TRBV7-2|15|.
CASSLWSSGSYEQYF
>TRBJ2-2|TRBV7-9|12|few
CSSRPDLGELFF
>TRBJ2-7|TRBV15|14|.
CATSRDFGSYEQYF
>TRBJ2-3|TRBV23-1|16|.
CASSQLNGRGTDTQYF
>TRBJ2-7|TRBV28|13|.
CASSLGLSYEQYF
>TRBJ2-7|TRBV28|12|.
CASQDTYYEQYF
>TRBJ2-3|TRBV5-1|15|.
CASSHGQVSTDTQYF
>TRBJ2-7|TRBV11-2|17|.
CASSLSTSGTQSYEQYF
>TRBJ2-3|TRBV18|14|once
CASSPHTSGDTQYF
>TRBJ1-4|TRBV4-2|17|.
CASSQEPKGGYNEKLFF
>TRBJ1-1|TRBV9|13|few
CASSPGLNTEAFF
>TRBJ2-3|TRBV14|21|.
CASSQDSLAVAGGSKTDTQYF
>TRBJ1-4|TRBV28|14|few
CASSLGGRREKLFF
>TRBJ2-1|TRBV10-3|17|.
CAISEAAGLAGGHEQFF
>TRBJ1-2|TRBV6-6|13|few
CASTRGDNYGYTF
>TRBJ2-7|TRBV7-2|13|.
CASSDDPGAEQYF
>TRBJ1-2|TRBV11-2|16|.
CASSTWTGTANYGYTF
>TRBJ2-2|TRBV28|11|.
CASRSAGELFF
>TRBJ1-2|TRBV28|15|.
CASSLTMDRSYGYTF
>TRBJ2-1|TRBV7-3|14|.
CASGGDGGYNEQFF
>TRBJ1-1|TRBV5-4|17|few
CASSLDSAGHMNTEAFF
>TRBJ2-7|TRBV27|16|.
CASSLGPGTSGSEQYF
>TRBJ2-2|TRBV7-9|14|.
CASSGTANTGELFF
>TRBJ2-2|TRBV4-2|16|once
CASSQETGGCTGELFF
>TRBJ2-7|TRBV4-2|14|.
CASSRDRGSGEQYF
>TRBJ1-2|TRBV27|15|.
CASSFERGLNYGYTF
>TRBJ2-1|TRBV5-8|13|.
CATGDRARNEQFF
>TRBJ2-1|TRBV9|15|.
CASSPGGLAAHEQFF
>TRBJ2-2|TRBV6-5|12|few
CASRTTVGELFF
>TRBJ1-1|TRBV14|13|.
CASSQRTGKKAFF
>TRBJ2-4|TRBV19|15|.
CASSPAGSTKNIQYF
>TRBJ2-1|TRBV27|16|.
CASSGGDRALSREQFF
>TRBJ2-7|TRBV5-1|16|.
CASSLGGAGGIYEQYF
>.|TRBV6-5|15|.
CASSYTLGGSYEQYF
>TRBJ2-5|TRBV5-1|14|few
CASSLAGTRETQYF
>TRBJ2-7|TRBV7-9|16|.
CASSPRTGVGRYEQYF
>TRBJ1-1|TRBV5-1|10|.
CGVRDTEAFF
>TRBJ2-2|TRBV18|13|.
CASSPRNTGELFF
>TRBJ2-1|TRBV5-4|18|.
CASSPPGLAGGSYNEQFF
>TRBJ2-6|TRBV15|17|.
CATSRVLKSSGANVLTF
>TRBJ2-1|TRBV7-6|15|.
CASSLEVAVYNEQFF
>TRBJ2-1|TRBV5-1|15|once
CASSILWTGSDEQFF
>TRBJ2-1|TRBV10-3|21|.
CAISESWGLAGPGMGYNEQFF
>TRBJ2-7|TRBV27|14|.
CASSPTTGFYEQYF
>TRBJ2-3|TRBV4-1|13|few
CASSQRWEDTQYF
>TRBJ2-3|TRBV7-9|16|.
CSSSLDTLSHTDTQYF
>TRBJ2-7|TRBV6-5|13|.
CASSRGGSYEQYF
>TRBJ1-4|TRBV25-1|15|.
CASSATQGRNEKLFF
>TRBJ2-3|TRBV9|15|.
CASSVDLAATDTQYF